This T cell receptor beta chain was observed in a study of OX40 agonist ivuxolimab in advanced cancers. Regarding the study in general: Ivuxolimab, which targeted the costimulatory receptor OX40 (CD134), was an agonistic, fully human IgG2 monoclonal antibody. Intravenous ivuxolimab was administered to patients every 2 weeks at six dose levels: 0.01, 0.1, 0.3, 1.5, 3 and 10 mg/kg. Of the 50 to 55 patients in dose escalation, about 19 had hepatocellular carcinoma, about 15 had melanoma, 9 had renal cell carcinoma and 9 had head and neck cancer. A male proportion of about 79% and a mean age of approximately 55 years, ranging from 23 to 79, were recorded for the dose-escalation cohort. Prior anti-PD-1, anti-PD-L1 or anti-CTLA-4 therapy was permitted, and 40% of dose-escalation patients had received checkpoint inhibitors. Partial responses occurred in three dose-escalation patients: two with cutaneous melanoma and one with hepatocellular carcinoma. The point of sequencing TCRbeta in the periphery was to test whether ivuxolimab changed TCR sequence diversity and drove clonal T-cell expansion. The paper describes the monotherapy dose-escalation part (N = 52 patients) of the phase I trial of ivuxolimab.

The CDR3 numbers 13 residues from cysteine through phenylalanine. Here the CDR3 DNA is all that survives: 39 bases in frame from base 1. V loses 5 bases, J loses 0 bases, and the germline ends lie 7 bases apart. The germline V gene (reference sequence) gives CDR1 as SEHNR and CDR2 as FQNEAQ. Patients with a history of autoimmune disease or receiving systemic immunosuppression were excluded from the trial. In every dose cohort, peripheral blood was drawn for TCR sequencing at baseline, cycle 4 day 1, and cycle 7 day 1. The samples were taken from a phase I, first-in-human, multicenter, open-label dose-escalation trial of ivuxolimab. Adults with locally advanced or metastatic head and neck squamous cell, hepatocellular, melanoma or renal cell carcinoma were enrolled in the trial. Before TCR sequencing, CD4+ and CD8+ T cells were separately sorted from peripheral blood. This clone is a singleton in its sample. No antigen is known for it. No qualities accompany the bases; no much larger clone lies one base away.

For sequencing of the TCRbeta CDR3 region, genomic DNA was extracted from the sorted cells. TCRbeta CDR3 regions were sequenced using the immunoSEQ Assay. The table was pulled from immuneACCESS by TCRdb, which kept in-frame rearrangements only. Such tables lose some clones; where checked, under half of the loss comes from unresolved V genes, and the rest has no known cause. The sample table contains approximately 17,000 clones; only one count was recorded for around 81% of them. The ten biggest clones cover 35% to 55% of the sample. General findings and caveats noted by the study authors: In partial responders in the 0.1-3.0 mg/kg groups, normalized peripheral clonal expansion was found to be among the lowest, especially among CD8+ T cells. Which antigens the clonally expanded peripheral T cells were specific for was not determined. Low levels of normalized T-cell clonal expansion were also seen in some nonresponding patients. After ivuxolimab, expanded clones were on average more numerous among CD8+ T cells than among CD4+ T cells. At doses of 0.1 to 3.0 mg/kg, clonal expansion of both CD4+ and CD8+ blood T cells was observed from baseline to week 6.

The sequence is built from TRBV7-9 and TRBJ1-1; a confident D gene designation cannot be given. The material was CD4+ or CD8+ T cells sorted from blood, obtained in a trial of the OX40 agonist ivuxolimab. The sequence came from an adult with an advanced solid tumor such as melanoma, head and neck, liver or kidney cancer. The DNA is as follows: TGTGCCAGCAGCACCAGTTTGAACACTGAAGCTTTCTTT. It encodes CASSTSLNTEAFF.